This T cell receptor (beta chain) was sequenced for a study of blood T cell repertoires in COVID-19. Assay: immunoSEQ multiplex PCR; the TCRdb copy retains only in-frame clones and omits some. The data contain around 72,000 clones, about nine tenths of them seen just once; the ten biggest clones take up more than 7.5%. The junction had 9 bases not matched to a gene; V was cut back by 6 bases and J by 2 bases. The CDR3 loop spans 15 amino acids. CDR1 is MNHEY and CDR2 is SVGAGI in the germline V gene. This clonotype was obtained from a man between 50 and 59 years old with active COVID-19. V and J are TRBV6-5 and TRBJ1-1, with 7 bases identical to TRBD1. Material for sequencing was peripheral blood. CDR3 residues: CASRHPRQGNTEAFF. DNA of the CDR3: TGTGCCAGCAGACACCCCCGACAGGGAAACACTGAAGCTTTCTTT.